The 4 T cell receptor beta chains given below trace back to one sample, sequenced in a study of shared clonotypes between healthy human individuals. The protocol was immunoSEQ multiplex PCR, while the TCRdb copy is restricted to in-frame clones and leaves out a portion. The table shows roughly 1.4 million clones, with 97% to 99% occurring only once. The sample was naive CD4+ T cells sorted from blood. Noted subset: CD45RA+ positively selected. These receptor sequences come from a man aged 25 to 40 in good health.

The chain carries TRBV5-6 and TRBJ1-5; D gene unclear. Germline V lookup: CDR1 SGHDT, CDR2 YYEEEE. This CDR3 comprises 14 residues. The V and J ends lost 2 bases and 6 bases respectively, with 12 bases between them. This CDR3 reads CASSLGNLGQPQHF. The DNA for the CDR3 is TGTGCCAGCAGCTTAGGTAACCTGGGTCAGCCCCAGCATTTT.

J is TRBJ2-7 and V is TRBV9; 9 bases match TRBD2. Germline V gene lookup returns CDR1 SGDLS and CDR2 YYNGEE. The CDR3 runs to 17 residues. Trimming removed 0 bases from V and 3 bases from J; junction bases left unmatched: 10. The DNA of the CDR3 is TGTGCCAGCAGCGTAGGGGTAGCGGGAGAAGTGGACTACGAGCAGTACTTC. Protein product: CASSVGVAGEVDYEQYF.

V and J are TRBV28 and TRBJ2-7; 11 bases match TRBD2. The germline V gene has CDR1 MDHEN and CDR2 SYDVKM. There are 15 residues in the CDR3. The trim removed 3 bases at V and 7 bases at J, leaving 8 bases unmatched. The CDR3 spells CASSLSLAGGREQYF. The CDR3 region has the DNA TGTGCCAGCAGTTTGAGTCTAGCGGGAGGTAGGGAGCAGTACTTC.

This chain links TRBV21-1 with TRBJ1-2. TRBV21-1 is a pseudogene segment. This CDR3 is 19 amino acids long. This CDR3 is CASSKVIFCWDGWTYGYTF. The CDR3 coding sequence is TGTGCCAGCAGCAAAGTGATATTTTGTTGGGACGGCTGGACTTATGGCTACACCTTC.